These T cell receptor beta chains were read from a single sample in a study of blood T cell repertoires in COVID-19. The data were produced by immunoSEQ multiplex PCR, yet TCRdb's version contains in-frame clones alone and is incomplete. Found here are about 240,000 clones, around 88% of them singletons; the top ten hold 3% to 4%. What was sequenced was PBMCs or T cells enriched from blood (not recorded which). The receptors stem from a woman aged 40 to 55 with acute COVID-19. Each CDR3 is given without its conserved first and last residue.

V gene	J gene	CDR3 protein
TRBV27	TRBJ1-6	ASSSGLSPLH
TRBV5-1	TRBJ1-1	ASSPGRQGGTEAF
TRBV5-4	TRBJ1-5	ASRPGGGVRPQH
TRBV30	TRBJ2-2	AWSVWGRVNTGELF
TRBV6-1	TRBJ1-1	ASSERGSVNTEAF
TRBV6-5	TRBJ2-3	ASRGTSTDTQY
TRBV6-6	TRBJ1-2	ASRHGGARGYT
TRBV2	TRBJ2-1	ASSADRVQF
TRBV12-5	TRBJ2-2	ASGPSGLAGDLGTGELF
TRBV7-3	TRBJ2-5	ASSHDRGETQY
TRBV5-6	TRBJ2-7	ASSLASEQY
TRBV5-1	TRBJ1-5	ASSSGEIGQPQH
TRBV19	TRBJ2-7	ASSQGAGGRTYEQY
TRBV5-1	TRBJ2-5	ASSLAFGVQETQY
TRBV10-3	TRBJ1-1	AISTTNGGTEAF
TRBV5-5	TRBJ2-1	ASGTSGSEIEQF
TRBV7-9	TRBJ2-7	ASTEIRQGGYEQY
TRBV30	TRBJ1-5	AWSRTGGQPQH
TRBV7-8	TRBJ2-7	ASSFTGTYEQY
TRBV7-9	TRBJ2-1	ASSSLGLAGSYNEQF
TRBV27	TRBJ2-1	ASTARLAGEQF
TRBV2	TRBJ1-1	ASSELRVVNTEAF
TRBV20-1	TRBJ2-5	SASSGGLAGVETQY
TRBV11-3	TRBJ2-2	ASSSRGRTDTGELF
TRBV19	TRBJ1-2	ASRGVGSNYGYT
TRBV14	TRBJ2-1	ASSQRRLAGSAYNEQF
TRBV27	TRBJ1-2	ASSSLGTGGYT
TRBV18	TRBJ2-1	ASSPPSGIYNEQF
TRBV6-8	TRBJ2-7	ASSYSGEGLAREDGGYEQY
TRBV9	TRBJ2-1	ASSDQFTGSSYNEQF
TRBV4-2	TRBJ1-1	ASSLRQGTEAF
TRBV7-2	TRBJ2-7	ASSLGGQGYHEQY
TRBV19	TRBJ2-1	ASSIPAGGRNEQF
TRBV14	TRBJ1-1	ASSITGAGNTEAF
TRBV19	TRBJ1-4	ASSKGGGFAEKLF
TRBV7-9	TRBJ1-2	ASSSTGTGVGGYT
TRBV6-5	TRBJ1-6	ASSSASRVSPLH
TRBV12-3/TRBV12-4	TRBJ1-2	ASSLGGVYGYT
TRBV12-3/TRBV12-4	TRBJ1-2	ASSRQWDYGYT
TRBV11-3	TRBJ2-1	ASSFGLAGNYNEQF
TRBV5-1	TRBJ1-5	ASSLAGGGGQPQH
TRBV4-2	TRBJ2-2	ASSQAPGQGNWELF
TRBV10-3	TRBJ2-7	AITGLAGGIHEQY
TRBV30	TRBJ1-6	AWRRQGDNSPLH
TRBV19	TRBJ2-3	ATSQGNPTDTQY
TRBV12-5	TRBJ2-3	ASGLRTETQY
TRBV29-1	TRBJ2-2	SVAYNTGELF
TRBV2	TRBJ1-5	ASSGDRGWGNQPQH
TRBV6-1	TRBJ1-5	ASSEAPGGTQH
TRBV25-1	TRBJ1-3	ASSDLNEGGAGNTIY
TRBV6-5	TRBJ1-3	ASRPTTDSGNTIY
TRBV19	TRBJ2-1	ASSIGGKVGNEQF
TRBV10-2	TRBJ1-1	ASSEDSNTEAF
TRBV7-9	TRBJ2-2	ASSPGQGNLNTGELF
TRBV7-7	TRBJ2-3	ASSLGTSVTTDTQY
TRBV5-5	TRBJ2-5	ASSSTGDETQY
TRBV5-1	TRBJ2-3	ASSLGGHSSTDTQY